These 32 T cell receptor beta chains were sequenced from one sample in a study of blood T cells in healthy people across ages. Primed by a sample-barcoded 5' primer and a J-beta primer mix, a second PCR proceeded for about 6 to 11 cycles. One entry per CDR3 protein results from TCRdb running MiXCR on the 5' RACE reads. This table holds about 570,000 distinct CDR3 sequences, approximately 30% found once. The sequenced material came from blood. These receptors originate from a woman aged 70-85 years in good health.

The chain couples TRBV20-1 to TRBJ2-3; the D gene is possibly TRBD2 (6 bases). Trimming took off 1 base at V and 10 bases at J, with 12 bases between the two ends. The germline CDR1 and CDR2 sequences are DFQATT and SNEGSKA (reference sequence). The CDR3 length is 12 residues. For the CDR3, the DNA is TGCAGTGCTAGAGGGGGAAGGGAGGCGCAGTATTTT. Translation gives CSARGGREAQYF.

This clonotype was observed a single time. The chain carries TRBV7-9 and TRBJ2-5; 13 bases line up with TRBD2. The CDR3 sequence is 17 residues long. V lost 5 bases and J lost 4; bases outside the gene matches: 10. Germline CDR1 SEHNR, CDR2 FQNEAQ (reference sequence). CDR3 nucleotide sequence: TGTGCCAGCAGCCCCGGGACTAGCGGGACCCCGGGAGAGACCCAGTACTTC. This codes for CASSPGTSGTPGETQYF.

This clonotype was seen a handful of times. The chain recombines TRBV7-9 with TRBJ2-5; D might be TRBD2 (6 bases). The J call may be mistaken, given a closer DNA end match to TRBJ2-1. CDR1 SEHNR and CDR2 FQNEAQ come from the germline V gene (reference sequence). CDR3 size: 18 residues. The CDR3 here is CASSLRGDFTLGHNEQFF. In nucleotides, the CDR3 is TGTGCCAGCAGCTTACGCGGGGACTTTACCCTCGGCCACAATGAGCAGTTCTTC.

This rearrangement joins TRBV4-3 to TRBJ1-2, with D perhaps TRBD1 (5 bases). The CDR3 loop spans 14 amino acids. Trimming took 1 base from V and 4 from J, leaving 10 bases between them. The germline gives CDR1 LGHNA, CDR2 YSLEER. The CDR3 spells CASSQGRGLYGYTF. CDR3 DNA sequence: TGCGCCAGCAGCCAAGGCCGGGGCCTCTATGGCTACACCTTC.

The sample holds a few counts of this clonotype. The rearrangement joins TRBV4-3 to TRBJ2-5; 10 bases agree with TRBD2. The J call is in doubt because the DNA end fits TRBJ2-7 better. Germline CDR1 LGHNA, CDR2 YSLEER. This CDR3 comprises 16 residues. The CDR3 DNA reads TGCGCCAGCAGCCAAGATCGGACTAGCGGCTCCTACGAGCAGTACTTC. Amino acids: CASSQDRTSGSYEQYF.

The genes are TRBV28 and TRBJ2-5; D is tentatively TRBD1 or TRBD2 (5 bases each). The CDR3 is 13 residues long. V was trimmed by 2 bases and J by 4 bases, leaving 8 bases between them. Germline V gene lookup returns CDR1 MDHEN and CDR2 SYDVKM. This chain's CDR3 is CASSLGTVETQYF. The CDR3 nucleotides read TGTGCCAGCAGTTTAGGGACCGTAGAGACCCAGTACTTC.

This clonotype was observed a handful of times. With a much larger clone just one base away, this may be a read error. This rearrangement joins TRBV20-1 to TRBJ1-2; no clear D gene. Trimming took 5 bases from V and 5 from J, leaving 12 bases between them. CDR1 is DFQATT and CDR2 is SNEGSKA in the germline V gene (reference sequence). The CDR3 contains 12 residues. This CDR3 is CSAPDGRYGYTF. In DNA form, the CDR3 reads TGCAGTGCTCCAGATGGCAGATATGGCTACACCTTC.

This clonotype was seen a handful of times. This rearrangement joins TRBV18 to TRBJ2-5; 7 positions match TRBD1. Per germline, CDR1 KGHSH and CDR2 LQKENI. The V segment lost 3 bases and the J segment 3 bases; nucleotides outside the gene matches: 13. The CDR3 consists of 17 residues. CDR3: CASSPDRVEGPKETQYF. CDR3 DNA sequence: TGTGCCAGCTCACCCGACAGGGTAGAGGGGCCAAAAGAGACCCAGTACTTC.

This clonotype was observed a few times. Germline is not matched at one junction end, which may reflect a read error. The J gene is TRBJ2-3, the V gene TRBV18; D may be TRBD1 or TRBD2 (5 bases each). CDR1 is KGHSH, CDR2 LQKENI, per germline. The CDR3 runs to 14 residues. The CDR3 coding sequence is TGCGCCAGCTCACCAACAGGTAGCGCAGATACGCAGTATTTT. Amino acid sequence: CASSPTGSADTQYF.

Notes on this clonotype: Germline is not matched at one junction end, which may reflect a read error. The chain is built from TRBV10-3 and TRBJ2-7; TRBD1 aligns across 8 bases. This CDR3 has 16 amino acids. Germline V gene data show CDR1 as ENHRY and CDR2 as SYGVKD. This CDR3 is CAISEESGTGSYERYF. For the CDR3, the DNA is TGTGCCATCAGTGAAGAGTCCGGGACAGGCTCCTACGAGCGGTACTTC.

J is TRBJ2-3 and V is TRBV12-3 or TRBV12-4; TRBD2 matches at 8 bases. CDR3 length: 16 residues. V shed 7 bases and J 4 bases; nucleotides not matched to a gene: 13. The CDR3, as DNA: TGTGCCAGCACCATTTTCGGACTAGCTGGGTCAGATACGCAGTATTTT. It translates to CASTIFGLAGSDTQYF.

This clonotype was detected only a few times. The genes are TRBV20-1 and TRBJ2-1; 10 bases are a match to TRBD2. This CDR3 has 17 amino acids. Losses at the gene ends were 6 bases for V and 0 bases for J; bases not matched to a gene: 11. From germline, CDR1 is DFQATT and CDR2 SNEGSKA (reference sequence). CDR3 sequence: CSAPVLAGASSYNEQFF. The CDR3 nucleotides read TGCAGTGCCCCCGTCCTAGCGGGGGCTAGCTCCTACAATGAGCAGTTCTTC.

The V and J genes are TRBV5-1 and TRBJ1-2, with TRBD1 matching over 7 bases. With 3 bases clipped from V and 0 bases from J, the junction kept 5 bases outside the gene matches. Germline-derived CDR1 and CDR2 are SGHRS and YFSETQ. There are 15 residues in the CDR3. CDR3 sequence (DNA): TGCGCCAGCAGCTCACCGACAGGGTCTAACTATGGCTACACCTTC. It translates to CASSSPTGSNYGYTF.

This clonotype was counted only a few times. The genes are TRBV7-2 and TRBJ1-3, with D unresolved. The CDR3 extends over 16 amino acids. CDR1 and CDR2 from the germline V gene are SGHTA and FQGNSA. V was shortened by 5 bases and J by 4 bases, with 18 bases between the two germline ends. The CDR3 is CASSGRSAPRGNTIYF. CDR3 nucleotide sequence: TGTGCCAGCAGCGGGCGCTCGGCACCGAGGGGAAACACCATATATTTT.

Ten or more counts support this clonotype. This chain connects TRBV4-3 to TRBJ2-1, with D perhaps matching TRBD1 or TRBD2 (5 bases each). Trimming took off 4 bases at V and 9 bases at J, with 16 bases between the two ends. The CDR3 sequence is 14 residues long. Germline V gene data show CDR1 as LGHNA and CDR2 as YSLEER. Here the CDR3 DNA reads TGCGCCAGCAGCCGAACCAGGGAGCCTGGTGAGCAGTTCTTC. Protein sequence: CASSRTREPGEQFF.

On this clonotype: The junction shows a germline mismatch at one end, possibly a read error. The chain employs TRBV7-9 and TRBJ2-4; tentatively, D is TRBD1 or TRBD2 (5 bases each). The CDR3 has 14 amino acids. Germline values: CDR1 SEHNR, CDR2 FQNEAQ (reference sequence). CDR3 DNA sequence: TGCGCCAGCAGCTCAAATGGGGGAGTCAACATTCAGTACTTC. Its protein product is CASSSNGGVNIQYF.

This clonotype was counted a few times. The chain carries TRBV19 and TRBJ2-7; D not resolved. CDR1 is LNHDA, CDR2 SQIVND, per germline (reference sequence). Trimming removed 6 bases at V and 3 bases at J, with 12 bases between. CDR3 length: 13 residues. The CDR3 spells CASRKMVGYEQYF. The CDR3 DNA reads as TGTGCCAGTAGAAAAATGGTTGGCTACGAGCAGTACTTC.

The chain links TRBV12-3 or TRBV12-4 to TRBJ1-2, with D possibly TRBD1 on 5 matching bases. The CDR3 is 13 residues long. V was cut by 2 bases and J by 6 bases, with 10 bases left in between. CDR3 DNA sequence: TGTGCCAGCAGTTTACAGGGAGTGCATGGCTACACCTTC. This translates into CASSLQGVHGYTF.

The genes are TRBV6-6 and TRBJ2-1, with unresolved D. V was trimmed by 8 bases and J by 10 bases, leaving 15 bases between them. The CDR3 has 12 amino acids. Germline CDR1 and CDR2: MNHNY and SVGAGI (reference sequence). CDR3 sequence (DNA): TGTGCCAGCGCAGCCGAATACTACGAGCAGTTCTTC. Protein sequence: CASAAEYYEQFF.

The chain recombines TRBV12-3 or TRBV12-4 with TRBJ2-6, with a tentative D call TRBD2 (5 bases). This CDR3 contains 15 residues. Trimming stripped 4 bases from V and 2 bases from J, with 9 bases between. This CDR3 reads CASSYGETGANVLTF. In DNA, the CDR3 is TGTGCCAGCAGTTACGGGGAGACTGGGGCCAACGTCCTGACTTTC.

J is TRBJ1-1 and V is TRBV20-1, with TRBD1 matching 10 bases. This CDR3 has 15 residues. CDR1 and CDR2 from the germline V gene are DFQATT and SNEGSKA (reference sequence). V lost 6 bases, J lost 1 base, and 8 bases stayed unmatched. The CDR3 DNA reads as TGCAGTGCGGTGAGGACAGGGGGATCGAACACTGAAGCTTTCTTT. Its translation is CSAVRTGGSNTEAFF.

The chain combines TRBV9 with TRBJ2-7; the D is unclear. The CDR3 is made up of 14 amino acids. Trimming took 0 bases from V and 4 from J, leaving 11 bases between them. Germline V gene data show CDR1 as SGDLS and CDR2 as YYNGEE. The CDR3 loop is CASSVGRRLYEQYF. As DNA, the CDR3 is TGTGCCAGCAGCGTAGGTAGACGGTTATACGAGCAGTACTTC.

The CDR3 nucleotides read TGTGCCAGCAGCTATACCCCTGAGACCCAGTACTTC. Amino acid sequence: CASSYTPETQYF. The gene calls are TRBV2 and TRBJ2-1; D call uncertain. The end of the DNA fits TRBJ2-5 better, so the J call may be wrong. Germline CDR1 is SNHLY and CDR2 is FYNNEI. This CDR3 is 12 amino acids long.

There are a few counts of this clonotype. The chain uses TRBV7-2 and TRBJ1-1, with no clear D. The CDR3 contains 15 residues. Germline loops: CDR1 SGHTA, CDR2 FQGNSA. Trimming pared 2 bases from V and 3 bases from J, leaving 13 bases between. The DNA of the CDR3 is TGTGCCAGCAGCTTATGGGGTAGGGCGTACACTGAAGCTTTCTTT. It yields the protein CASSLWGRAYTEAFF.

Only a few counts were recorded for this clonotype. The chain uses TRBV12-5 and TRBJ2-3; 7 nucleotides align to TRBD2. The germline V gene encodes CDR1 LGHNT and CDR2 FRNRAP. The CDR3 is 13 residues long. Trimming cost V 5 bases and J 3 bases; bases outside gene matches: 2. CDR3 amino acids: CASGASGTDTQYF. The CDR3 bases are TGTGCTAGTGGTGCTAGCGGTACAGATACGCAGTATTTT.

V and J are TRBV18 and TRBJ2-7, with 7 bases that match TRBD1. This CDR3 is built from 15 residues. Germline V CDR1 and CDR2: KGHSH, LQKENI. Germline trimming cut 3 bases from V and 5 bases from J; bases unmatched to any gene: 10. The CDR3 DNA reads TGTGCCAGCTCACCGTTTGGGACAGCGTTGAACGAGCAGTACTTC. As protein: CASSPFGTALNEQYF.

This clonotype came up a few times. The chain combines TRBV21-1 with TRBJ2-7; the table names TRBD1, a call not compared with the DNA. TRBV21-1 is described as a pseudogene. The CDR3 sequence is 15 residues long. DNA of the CDR3: TGTGCCAGCAGCAACACATCTGGGGCAGGCTACGAGCAGTACTTC. Protein sequence: CASSNTSGAGYEQYF.

The chain couples TRBV6-1 to TRBJ1-2, with D perhaps TRBD1 (5 bases). This CDR3 comprises 14 residues. Germline CDR1 is MNHNS and CDR2 is SASEGT. The V and J ends lost 3 bases and 5 bases respectively, with 13 bases between them. Here the CDR3 reads CASSDTGTGYGYTF. The CDR3 bases are TGTGCCAGCAGTGACACCGGGACGGGATATGGCTACACCTTC.

There are a few counts of this clonotype. A junction end diverges from the germline sequence, so it may reflect a read error. The V and J genes are TRBV12-3 or TRBV12-4 and TRBJ1-5; D is undetermined. The CDR3 contains 13 residues. CDR3 sequence: CASSLDHNQPQHF. The CDR3 DNA sequence: TGTGCCAGCAGTTTAGACCACAATCAGCCCCAACATTTT.

This clonotype has only a few counts. V and J are TRBV7-2 and TRBJ1-2; D perhaps matches TRBD1 (6 bases). CDR1 is SGHTA, CDR2 FQGNSA, per germline. CDR3 size: 15 residues. V lost 1 base, J lost 3 bases, and 12 bases lay in between. The chain's CDR3 is CASSLGGAPHYGYTF. The CDR3 coding sequence is TGTGCCAGCAGCTTAGGGGGGGCACCGCACTATGGCTACACCTTC.

This sequence joins TRBV7-2 and TRBJ2-7; maybe TRBD1 (6 bases). With 1 base removed from V and 4 bases from J, the gap between germline ends came to 17 bases. The CDR3 length is 16 residues. CDR1 is SGHTA, CDR2 FQGNSA, per germline. The DNA for the CDR3 is TGTGCCAGCAGCTTAGGAATCTCCCGAGGGGGTTACGAGCAGTACTTC. Translated: CASSLGISRGGYEQYF.

This sequence joins TRBV10-3 and TRBJ2-2; the match to TRBD2 covers 7 bases. In germline, CDR1 is ENHRY, CDR2 SYGVKD. The CDR3 has 14 residues. V trimming: 7 bases; J trimming: 1 base; junction bases outside the gene matches: 3. The CDR3 loop is CAINPSGNTGELFF. The DNA for the CDR3 is TGTGCCATCAACCCTAGCGGGAACACCGGGGAGCTGTTTTTT.